This TCR beta chain derives from a study of post-analysis software for immune sequencing data. On the study more broadly: The disease courses covered relapsing-remitting, secondary progressive and progressive-relapsing multiple sclerosis. General study findings and limits: In patients, about 5 TRBV segments were more frequent than in controls, with TRBV5-6, TRBV5-1 and TRBV20-1 among them. Compared with controls, patients showed significantly lower normalized Chao1 diversity. Analysis by F measure revealed that same-batch samples clustered strongly together.

The CDR3 covers 13 residues. CDR1 and CDR2 (germline): SGDLS, YYNGEE. Libraries were made from TCR beta cDNA, and they carried unique molecular identifiers. TCRdb independently ran MiXCR on the PCR reads; one entry per CDR3 protein. The sample contains 700,000 to 800,000 distinct CDR3 sequences, about 32% of which appear only once. This clonotype was recorded only once. Its specificity is unknown. This TCR was recovered from a girl aged 10 to 17 with multiple sclerosis. The V gene is TRBV9, the J gene TRBJ2-5; D remains ambiguous. The J call may be faulty, since TRBJ2-7 better matches the DNA end. Sequencing was performed on blood. The CDR3 DNA is TGTGCCAGCAGCGTAGGAGTATCTGACGAGCAGTACTTC. Its translation is CASSVGVSDEQYF.